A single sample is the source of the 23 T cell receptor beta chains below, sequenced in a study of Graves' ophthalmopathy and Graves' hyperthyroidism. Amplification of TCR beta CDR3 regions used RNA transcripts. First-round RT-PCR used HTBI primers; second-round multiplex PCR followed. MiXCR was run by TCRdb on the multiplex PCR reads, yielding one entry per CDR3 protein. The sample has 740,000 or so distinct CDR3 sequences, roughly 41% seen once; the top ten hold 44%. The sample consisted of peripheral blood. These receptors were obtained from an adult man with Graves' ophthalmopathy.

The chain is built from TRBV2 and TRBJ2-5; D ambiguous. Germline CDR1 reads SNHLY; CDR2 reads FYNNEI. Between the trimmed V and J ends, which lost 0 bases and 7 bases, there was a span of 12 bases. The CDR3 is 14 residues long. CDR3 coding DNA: TGTGCCAGCAGTGAAGCAGGTCAGAGCGCGACCCAGTACTTC. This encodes CASSEAGQSATQYF.

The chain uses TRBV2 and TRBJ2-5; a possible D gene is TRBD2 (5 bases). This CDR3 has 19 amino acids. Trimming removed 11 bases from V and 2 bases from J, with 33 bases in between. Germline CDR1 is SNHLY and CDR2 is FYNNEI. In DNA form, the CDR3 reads TGTGCCTGGAGTCCCACCGTTGTGAAGGGAGTGACACCTCAAGAGACCCAGTACTTC. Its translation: CAWSPTVVKGVTPQETQYF.

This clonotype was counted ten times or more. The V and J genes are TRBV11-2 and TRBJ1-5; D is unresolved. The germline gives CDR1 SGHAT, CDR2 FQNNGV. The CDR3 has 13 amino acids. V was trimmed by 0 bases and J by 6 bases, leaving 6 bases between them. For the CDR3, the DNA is TGTGCCAGCAGCTTAGATCCGGTTCAGCCCCAGCATTTT. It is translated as CASSLDPVQPQHF. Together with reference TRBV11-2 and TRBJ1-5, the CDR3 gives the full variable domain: EAGVAQSPRYKIIEKRQSVAFWCNPISGHATLYWYQQILGQGPKLLIQFQNNGVVDDSQLPKDRFSAERLKGVDSTLKIQPAKLEDSAVYLCASSLDPVQPQHFGDGTRLSIL.

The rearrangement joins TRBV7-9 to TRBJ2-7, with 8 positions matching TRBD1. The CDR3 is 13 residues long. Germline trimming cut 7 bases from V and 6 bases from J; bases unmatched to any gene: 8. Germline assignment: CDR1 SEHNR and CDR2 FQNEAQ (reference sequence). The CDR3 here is CASKKDRVGEQYF. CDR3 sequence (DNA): TGTGCCAGCAAGAAGGACAGGGTGGGCGAGCAGTACTTC.

CDR3 nucleotide sequence: TGCGCCAGCAGCCAAACCGGGCCACCCAACGACTATGGCTACACCTTC. It specifies CASSQTGPPNDYGYTF. The chain combines TRBV5-1 with TRBJ1-2, with D uncertain. Germline V gene data show CDR1 as SGHRS and CDR2 as YFSETQ. Deletions cut 4 bases from V and 3 bases from J, with 19 bases between. The CDR3 runs 16 residues.

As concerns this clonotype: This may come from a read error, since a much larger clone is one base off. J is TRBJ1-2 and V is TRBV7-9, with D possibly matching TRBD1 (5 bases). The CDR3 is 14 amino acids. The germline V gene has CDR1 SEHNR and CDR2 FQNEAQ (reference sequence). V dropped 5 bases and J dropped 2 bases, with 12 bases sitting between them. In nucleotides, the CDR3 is TGTGCCAGCAGCCCACATAGGGGCAACTATGGCTACACCTTC. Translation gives CASSPHRGNYGYTF.

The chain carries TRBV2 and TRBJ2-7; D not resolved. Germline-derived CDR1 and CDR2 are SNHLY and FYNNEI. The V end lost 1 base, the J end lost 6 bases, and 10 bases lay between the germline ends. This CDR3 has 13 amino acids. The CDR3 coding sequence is TGTGCCAGCAGTGAAGGGGTAGGGTCCGAGCAGTACTTC. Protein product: CASSEGVGSEQYF. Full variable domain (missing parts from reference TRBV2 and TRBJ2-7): EPEVTQTPSHQVTQMGQEVILRCVPISNHLYFYWYRQILGQKVEFLVSFYNNEISEKSEIFDDQFSVERPDGSNFTLKIRSTKLEDSAMYFCASSEGVGSEQYFGPGTRLTVT.

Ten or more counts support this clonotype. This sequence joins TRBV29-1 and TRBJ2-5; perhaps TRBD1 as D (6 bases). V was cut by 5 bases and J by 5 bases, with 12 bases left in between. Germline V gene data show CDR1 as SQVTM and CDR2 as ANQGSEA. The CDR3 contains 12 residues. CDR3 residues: CSVIQGYETQYF. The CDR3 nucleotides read TGCAGCGTTATACAGGGTTATGAGACCCAGTACTTC.

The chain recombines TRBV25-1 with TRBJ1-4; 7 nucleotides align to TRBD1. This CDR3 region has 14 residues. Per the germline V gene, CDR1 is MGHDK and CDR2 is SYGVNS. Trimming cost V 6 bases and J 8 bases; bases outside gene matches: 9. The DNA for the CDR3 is TGTGCCAGCAGCCAAGGGGGCAGGGACGAAAAACTGTTTTTT. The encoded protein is CASSQGGRDEKLFF.

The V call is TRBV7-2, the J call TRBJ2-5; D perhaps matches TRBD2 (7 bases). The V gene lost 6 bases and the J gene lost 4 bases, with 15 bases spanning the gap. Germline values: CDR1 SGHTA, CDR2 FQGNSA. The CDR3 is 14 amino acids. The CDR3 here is CASRARGPRETQYF. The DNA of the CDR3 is TGTGCCAGCAGGGCGCGGGGGCCGAGAGAGACCCAGTACTTC.

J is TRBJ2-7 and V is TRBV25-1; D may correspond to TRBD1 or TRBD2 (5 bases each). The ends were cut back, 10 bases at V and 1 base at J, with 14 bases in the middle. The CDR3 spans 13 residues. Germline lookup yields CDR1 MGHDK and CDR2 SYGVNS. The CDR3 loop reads CATLGPNSYEQYF. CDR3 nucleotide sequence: TGTGCCACCCTGGGACCTAATTCCTACGAGCAGTACTTC.

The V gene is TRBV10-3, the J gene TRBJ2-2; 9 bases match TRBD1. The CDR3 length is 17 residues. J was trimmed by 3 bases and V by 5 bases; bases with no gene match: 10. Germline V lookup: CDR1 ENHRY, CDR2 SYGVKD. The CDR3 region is CAISQMSGQGHTGELFF. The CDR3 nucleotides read TGTGCCATCAGTCAAATGAGTGGACAGGGGCACACCGGGGAGCTGTTTTTT.

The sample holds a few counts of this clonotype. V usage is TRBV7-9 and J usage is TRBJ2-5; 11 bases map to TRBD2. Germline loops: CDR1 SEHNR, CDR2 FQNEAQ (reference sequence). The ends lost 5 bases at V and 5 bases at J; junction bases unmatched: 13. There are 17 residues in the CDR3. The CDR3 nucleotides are TGTGCCAGCAGCGTGACGCCCTGGACTAGCGGGCAGGAGACCCAGTACTTC. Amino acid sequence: CASSVTPWTSGQETQYF.

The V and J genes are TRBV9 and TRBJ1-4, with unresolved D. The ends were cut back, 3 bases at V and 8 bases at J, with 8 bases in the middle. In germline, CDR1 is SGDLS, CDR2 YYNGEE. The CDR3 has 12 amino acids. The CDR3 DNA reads TGTGCCAGCAGCGCGGGTATAGAAAAACTGTTTTTT. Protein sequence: CASSAGIEKLFF.

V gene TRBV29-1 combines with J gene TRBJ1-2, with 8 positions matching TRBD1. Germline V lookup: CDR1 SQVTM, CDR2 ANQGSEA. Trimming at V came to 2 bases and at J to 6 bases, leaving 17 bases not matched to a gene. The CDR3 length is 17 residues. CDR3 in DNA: TGCAGCGTTGAATTTCCGACCCCGACAGGGGAATGGCATGGCTACACCTTC. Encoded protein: CSVEFPTPTGEWHGYTF.

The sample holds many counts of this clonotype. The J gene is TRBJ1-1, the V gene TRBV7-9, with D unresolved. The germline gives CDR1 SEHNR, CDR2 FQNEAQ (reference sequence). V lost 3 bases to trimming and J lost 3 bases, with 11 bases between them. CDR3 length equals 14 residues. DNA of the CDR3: TGTGCCAGCAGCTTGGGCACTCGAGACACTGAAGCTTTCTTT. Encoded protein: CASSLGTRDTEAFF.

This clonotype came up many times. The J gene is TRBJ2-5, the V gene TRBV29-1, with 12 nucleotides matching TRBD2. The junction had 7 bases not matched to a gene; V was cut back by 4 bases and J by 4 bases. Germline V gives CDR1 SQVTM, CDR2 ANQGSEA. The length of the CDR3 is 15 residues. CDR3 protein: CSVVLAGGPGETQYF. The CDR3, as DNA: TGCAGCGTTGTTCTAGCGGGAGGGCCGGGAGAGACCCAGTACTTC.

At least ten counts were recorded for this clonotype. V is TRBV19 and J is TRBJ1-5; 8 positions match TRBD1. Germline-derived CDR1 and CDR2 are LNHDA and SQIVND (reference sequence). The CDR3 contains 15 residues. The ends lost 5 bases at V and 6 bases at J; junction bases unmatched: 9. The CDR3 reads CASSALDRASQPQHF. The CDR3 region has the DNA TGTGCCAGTAGTGCCTTGGACAGGGCATCTCAGCCCCAGCATTTT.

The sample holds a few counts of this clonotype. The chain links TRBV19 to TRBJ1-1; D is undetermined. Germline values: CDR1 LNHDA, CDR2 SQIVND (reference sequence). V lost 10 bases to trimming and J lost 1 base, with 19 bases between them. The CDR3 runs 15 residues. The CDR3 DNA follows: TGTGCCACCAGGTTTTCGGAGTATTGGAACACTGAAGCTTTCTTT. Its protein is CATRFSEYWNTEAFF.

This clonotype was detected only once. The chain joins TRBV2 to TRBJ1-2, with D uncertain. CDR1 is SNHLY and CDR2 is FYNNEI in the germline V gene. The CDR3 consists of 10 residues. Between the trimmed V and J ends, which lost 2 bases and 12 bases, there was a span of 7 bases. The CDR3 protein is CASSEWRDTF. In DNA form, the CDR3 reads TGTGCCAGCAGTGAATGGAGAGACACCTTC.

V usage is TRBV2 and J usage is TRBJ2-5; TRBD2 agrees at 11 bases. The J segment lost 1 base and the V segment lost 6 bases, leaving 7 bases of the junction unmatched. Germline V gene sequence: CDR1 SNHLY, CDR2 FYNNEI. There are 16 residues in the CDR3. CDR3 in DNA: TGTGCCAGCAGAGATCCGGGACTAGCGGCCCAAGAGACCCAGTACTTC. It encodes CASRDPGLAAQETQYF.

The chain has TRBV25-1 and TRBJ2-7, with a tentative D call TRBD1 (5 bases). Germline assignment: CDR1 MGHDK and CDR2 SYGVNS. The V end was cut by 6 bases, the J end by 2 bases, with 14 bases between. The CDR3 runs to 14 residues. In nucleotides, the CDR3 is TGTGCCAGCAGCCAGTGGGGCTCGCCCTACGAGCAGTACTTC. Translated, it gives CASSQWGSPYEQYF.

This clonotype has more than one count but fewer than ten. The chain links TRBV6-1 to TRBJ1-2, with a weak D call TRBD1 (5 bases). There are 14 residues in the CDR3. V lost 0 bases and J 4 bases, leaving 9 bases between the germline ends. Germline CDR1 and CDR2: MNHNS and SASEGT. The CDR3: CASSEAEGTYGYTF. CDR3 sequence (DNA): TGTGCCAGCAGTGAAGCCGAGGGGACCTATGGCTACACCTTC.